The rows below give T cell receptor beta chains drawn from one sample of a study of shared clonotypes between healthy human individuals. Clones were read by immunoSEQ multiplex PCR, and TCRdb kept only the in-frame ones, dropping some. The repertoire consists of roughly 2.2 million clones, with around 90% occurring once and the leading ten covering around 0.38%. Sequenced: naive CD4+ T cells from PBMCs. The receptors come from a man aged 18 to 30 in good health. Some clones in this sample may be carry-over from other donors' samples. The CDR3 runs from the conserved cysteine through the conserved F or W. A D gene is named only where the DNA matches it firmly. Some rows mark clone size as missing; the rest say once, few, many or name a class of expanded clone.

>TRBV5-6|-|TRBJ1-1|-
TGTGCCAGCAGCTTGGTAGGGTCGACTGAAGCTTTCTTT
CASSLVGSTEAFF
>TRBV5-1|-|TRBJ2-1|-
TGCGCCAGCAGCTTACAGGCCGACTCCTACAATGAGCAGTTCTTC
CASSLQADSYNEQFF
>TRBV7-2|once|TRBJ1-2|-
TGTGCCAGCAGCTTAGGTGGGGGTAATGGCTACACCTTC
CASSLGGGNGYTF
>TRBV11-2|once|TRBJ2-4|-
TGTGCCAGCAGCTTAGGACGGAGAGTGGCCAAAAACATTCAGTACTTC
CASSLGRRVAKNIQYF
>TRBV7-9|once|TRBJ2-3|-
TGTGCCAGCAGCTTACTAGCGAGAGATACGCAGTATTTT
CASSLLARDTQYF
>TRBV27|-|TRBJ2-6|-
TGTGCCAGCAGTCCCTCAAGGCACTCTGGGGCCAACGTCCTGACTTTC
CASSPSRHSGANVLTF
>TRBV19|-|TRBJ2-5|-
TGTGCCAGTAGTATAGAGGGGGCTGAGACCCAGTACTTC
CASSIEGAETQYF
>TRBV28|few|TRBJ1-5|-
TGTGCCAGCAGGCTACTTAATCAGCCCCAGCATTTT
CASRLLNQPQHF
>TRBV6-6|-|TRBJ1-2|-
TGTGCCAGCAGCCTCGGGAGGGAGGCCTACTATGGCTACACCTTC
CASSLGREAYYGYTF
>TRBV7-2|few|TRBJ2-1|-
TGTGCCAGCAGCTTAGGCATCAGTGGGGAGCAGTTCTTC
CASSLGISGEQFF
>TRBV28|-|TRBJ2-5|-
TGTGCCAGCAGCCCAAGCTACAGGAAAGAGACCCAGTACTTC
CASSPSYRKETQYF
>TRBV6-6|-|TRBJ2-2|-
TGTGCCAGCGCCAAAGCGGGCACCGGGGAGCTGTTTTTT
CASAKAGTGELFF
>TRBV28|-|TRBJ2-2|TRBD2
TGTGCCAGCAGCCCCGGCGGCGGGAGGAGGACCGGGGAGCTGTTTTTT
CASSPGGGRRTGELFF
>TRBV7-8|-|TRBJ2-7|-
TGTGCCAGCAGCCCGCTTTACGAGCAGTACTTC
CASSPLYEQYF
>TRBV7-2|-|TRBJ2-7|TRBD1
TGTGCCAGCAGCTTAGTTAAACAGGGGATTCACGAGCAGTACTTC
CASSLVKQGIHEQYF
>TRBV7-9|-|TRBJ2-1|-
TGTGCCAGCAGCTTAGGGAGTGGGTCCTACAATGAGCAGTTCTTC
CASSLGSGSYNEQFF
>TRBV5-4|once|TRBJ2-1|TRBD1
TGTGCCAGCGGGACAGGTAACAATGAGCAGTTCTTC
CASGTGNNEQFF
>TRBV15|-|TRBJ1-2|-
TGTGCCACCAGCAGAGATCGGCAGGGCTATGGCTACACCTTC
CATSRDRQGYGYTF
>TRBV2|-|TRBJ1-4|-
TGTGCCAGCACATTCTGGAGGACTAATGAAAAACTGTTTTTT
CASTFWRTNEKLFF
>TRBV9|-|TRBJ2-7|TRBD2
TGTGCCAGCAGCGGGCTAGCGGGGCCCTACGAGCAGTACTTC
CASSGLAGPYEQYF
>TRBV7-2|-|TRBJ1-1|-
TGTGCCATTCCCTCTAGGGCTATCAAGGTCTTT
CAIPSRAIKVF
>TRBV25-1|few|TRBJ1-3|-
TGTGCCAGCAGGGCTCCGGGGCCGCAGGGAAACACCATATATTTT
CASRAPGPQGNTIYF
>TRBV29-1|-|TRBJ2-7|-
TGCAGCGTTGGTGAAGCCTACGAGCAGTACTTC
CSVGEAYEQYF
>TRBV10-3|-|TRBJ1-1|-
TGTGCCATCAGTGATTACGGGGATACCGAAGCTTTCTTT
CAISDYGDTEAFF
>TRBV9|-|TRBJ1-5|TRBD1
TGTGCCAGCAGCCTCAACCCCGGGGACAGGGCGCAGCCCCAGCATTTT
CASSLNPGDRAQPQHF
>TRBV7-9|-|TRBJ1-1|-
TGTGCCAGCAGCTTATCAGGTGCAGGAGGTACCACTGAAGCTTTCTTT
CASSLSGAGGTTEAFF
>TRBV5-1|-|TRBJ1-2|TRBD1
TGCGCCAGCAGAATAGGACAGGGACTGGGGGTTGGCTACACCTTC
CASRIGQGLGVGYTF
>TRBV28|-|TRBJ1-5|-
TGTGCCAGCCACGCCGCCTCCCGTCGCCAAAATCAGCCCCAGCATTTT
CASHAASRRQNQPQHF
>TRBV6-1|-|TRBJ2-7|TRBD2
TGTGCCAGCACCCGGACTAGCGATCCCTACGAGCAGTACTTC
CASTRTSDPYEQYF
>TRBV7-8|few|TRBJ1-5|-
TGTGCCAGCAGCTTAGGAACACTGAATCAGCCCCAGCATTTT
CASSLGTLNQPQHF
>TRBV28|-|TRBJ1-5|TRBD1
TGTGCCAGCAGTTCCGGGACAGGGGGAGGTCAGCCCCAGCATTTT
CASSSGTGGGQPQHF
>TRBV5-1|-|TRBJ1-1|-
TGCGCCAGCAGCTTGGGGATAACAGGCATGAACACTGAAGCTTTCTTT
CASSLGITGMNTEAFF
>TRBV11-2|-|TRBJ2-7|-
TGTGCCAGCAGCTTAGATACCTCGACTAGACGGAATTTTGCCTACGAGCAGTACTTC
CASSLDTSTRRNFAYEQYF
>TRBV18|-|TRBJ1-2|-
TGTGCCAGCTCACCAGACAGGACTTATGGCTACACCTTC
CASSPDRTYGYTF
>TRBV5-4|-|TRBJ2-1|-
TGTGCCAGCAGCTTGGCAGGGGCGGTTGAGCAGTTCTTC
CASSLAGAVEQFF
>TRBV2|-|TRBJ2-7|-
TGTGCCACAAGGGGATCAGGGGTTGAGCAGTACTTC
CATRGSGVEQYF
>TRBV25-1|-|TRBJ2-3|-
TGTGCCAGCAGTGGTTTGACAGATACGCAGTATTTT
CASSGLTDTQYF
>TRBV7-2|-|TRBJ2-1|-
TGTGCCAGCCGGGACTCAAATAATGAGCAGTTCTTC
CASRDSNNEQFF
>TRBV2|-|TRBJ2-5|-
TGTGCCAGCAGTGACCCTAGGGTGGGAGAGACCCAGTACTTC
CASSDPRVGETQYF
>TRBV19|-|TRBJ2-1|-
TGTGCCAGTAGCGGGCAGTCCTACAATGAGCAGTTCTTC
CASSGQSYNEQFF
>TRBV19|once|TRBJ1-6|TRBD1
TGTGCCAGTAGTATTTCCGACAGGGCAGATTCACCCCTCCACTTT
CASSISDRADSPLHF